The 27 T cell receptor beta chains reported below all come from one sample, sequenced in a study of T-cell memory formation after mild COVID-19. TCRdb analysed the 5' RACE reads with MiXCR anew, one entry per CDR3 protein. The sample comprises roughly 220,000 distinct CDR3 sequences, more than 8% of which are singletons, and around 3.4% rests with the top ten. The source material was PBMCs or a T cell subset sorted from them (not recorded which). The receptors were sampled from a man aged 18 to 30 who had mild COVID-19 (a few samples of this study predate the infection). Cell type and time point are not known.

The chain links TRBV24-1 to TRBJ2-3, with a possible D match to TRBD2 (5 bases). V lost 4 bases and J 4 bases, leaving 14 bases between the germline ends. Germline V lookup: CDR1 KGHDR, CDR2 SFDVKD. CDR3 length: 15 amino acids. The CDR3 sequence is CATSDQTLAPDTQYF. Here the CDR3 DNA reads TGTGCCACCAGTGACCAAACATTAGCGCCAGATACGCAGTATTTT.

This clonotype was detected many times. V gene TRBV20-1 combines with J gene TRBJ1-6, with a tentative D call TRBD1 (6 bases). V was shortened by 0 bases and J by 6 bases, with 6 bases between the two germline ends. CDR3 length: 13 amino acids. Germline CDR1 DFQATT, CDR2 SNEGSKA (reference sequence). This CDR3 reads CSARDRGNSPLHF. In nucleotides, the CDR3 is TGCAGTGCTAGAGACAGGGGTAATTCACCCCTCCACTTT.

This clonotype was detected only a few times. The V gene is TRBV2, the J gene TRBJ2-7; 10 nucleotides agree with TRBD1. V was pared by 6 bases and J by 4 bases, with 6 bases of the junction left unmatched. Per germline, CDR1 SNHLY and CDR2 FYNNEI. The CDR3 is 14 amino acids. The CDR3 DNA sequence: TGTGCCAGCAGGCCGGGACAGGGGAAATACGAGCAGTACTTC. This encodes CASRPGQGKYEQYF.

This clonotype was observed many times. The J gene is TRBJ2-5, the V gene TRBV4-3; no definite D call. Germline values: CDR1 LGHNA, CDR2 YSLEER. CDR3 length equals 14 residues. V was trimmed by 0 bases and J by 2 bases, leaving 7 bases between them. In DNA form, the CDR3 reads TGCGCCAGCAGCCAAGAGGTCTATCAAGAGACCCAGTACTTC. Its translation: CASSQEVYQETQYF.

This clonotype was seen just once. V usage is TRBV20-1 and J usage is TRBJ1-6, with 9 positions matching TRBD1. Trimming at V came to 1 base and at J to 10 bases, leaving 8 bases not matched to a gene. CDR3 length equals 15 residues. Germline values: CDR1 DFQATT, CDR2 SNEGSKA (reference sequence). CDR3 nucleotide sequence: TGCAGTGCTAGAGTCGAGGACAGGGGAGACTCACCCCTCCACTTT. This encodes CSARVEDRGDSPLHF.

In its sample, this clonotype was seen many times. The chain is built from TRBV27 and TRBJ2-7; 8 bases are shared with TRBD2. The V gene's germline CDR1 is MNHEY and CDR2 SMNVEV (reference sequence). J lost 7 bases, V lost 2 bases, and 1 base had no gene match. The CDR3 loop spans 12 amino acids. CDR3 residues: CASSLRGGEQYV. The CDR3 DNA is TGTGCCAGCAGTTTACGGGGGGGAGAGCAGTACGTC.

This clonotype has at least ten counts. CDR3 in amino acids: CASSLGPAIIPPSKGYTF. In nucleotides, the CDR3 is TGTGCCAGCAGCTTAGGGCCAGCCATTATCCCTCCCTCTAAGGGCTACACCTTC. The chain is built from TRBV7-2 and TRBJ1-2; the D is unclear. The CDR3 spans 18 residues. CDR1 is SGHTA and CDR2 is FQGNSA in the germline V gene. V shed 1 base and J shed 8 bases, with 26 bases lying between them. The full variable domain, with the rest looked up from reference TRBV7-2 and TRBJ1-2, is GAGVSQSPSNKVTEKGKDVELRCDPISGHTALYWYRQSLGQGLEFLIYFQGNSAPDKSGLPSDRFSAERTGGSVSTLTIQRTQQEDSAVYLCASSLGPAIIPPSKGYTFGSGTRLTVV.

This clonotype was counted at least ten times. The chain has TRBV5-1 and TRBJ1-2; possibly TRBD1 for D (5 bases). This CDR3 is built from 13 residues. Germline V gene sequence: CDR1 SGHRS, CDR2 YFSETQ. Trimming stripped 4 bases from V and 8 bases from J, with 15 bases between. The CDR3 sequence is CASSQGASGGYTF. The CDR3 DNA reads TGCGCCAGCAGCCAGGGCGCATCGGGGGGCTACACCTTC.

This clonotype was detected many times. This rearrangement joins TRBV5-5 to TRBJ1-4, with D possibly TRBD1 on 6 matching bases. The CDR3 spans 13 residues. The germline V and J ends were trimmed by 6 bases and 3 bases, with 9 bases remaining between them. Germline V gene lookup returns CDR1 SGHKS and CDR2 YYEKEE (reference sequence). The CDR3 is CASTRTANEKLFF. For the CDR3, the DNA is TGTGCCAGCACCCGGACAGCTAATGAAAAACTGTTTTTT.

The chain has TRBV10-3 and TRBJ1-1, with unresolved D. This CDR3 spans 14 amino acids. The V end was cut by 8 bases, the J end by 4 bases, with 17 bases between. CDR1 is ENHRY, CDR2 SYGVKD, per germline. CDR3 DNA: TGTGCCATCCAGAGTTTGGGTTCCGGCACTGAAGCTTTCTTT. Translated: CAIQSLGSGTEAFF.

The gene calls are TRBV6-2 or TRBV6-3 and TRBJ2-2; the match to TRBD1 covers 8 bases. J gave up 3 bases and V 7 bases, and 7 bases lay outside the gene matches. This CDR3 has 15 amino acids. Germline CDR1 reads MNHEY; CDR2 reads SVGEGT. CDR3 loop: CASNLDRVDTGELFF. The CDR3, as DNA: TGTGCCAGCAACTTGGACAGGGTAGACACCGGGGAGCTGTTTTTT.

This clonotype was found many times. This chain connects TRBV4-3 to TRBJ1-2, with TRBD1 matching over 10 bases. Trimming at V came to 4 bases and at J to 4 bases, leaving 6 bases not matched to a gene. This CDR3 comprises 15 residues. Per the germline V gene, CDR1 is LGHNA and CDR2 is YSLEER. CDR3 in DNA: TGCGCCAGCAGCCGGGACAGGGGTTTGAGCTATGGCTACACCTTC. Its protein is CASSRDRGLSYGYTF.

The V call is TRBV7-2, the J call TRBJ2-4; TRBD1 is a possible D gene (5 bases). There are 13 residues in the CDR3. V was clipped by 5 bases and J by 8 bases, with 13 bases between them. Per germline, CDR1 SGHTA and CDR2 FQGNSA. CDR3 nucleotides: TGTGCCAGCAGCCTGGGCCAGGGTGACATTCAGTACTTC. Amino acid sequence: CASSLGQGDIQYF.

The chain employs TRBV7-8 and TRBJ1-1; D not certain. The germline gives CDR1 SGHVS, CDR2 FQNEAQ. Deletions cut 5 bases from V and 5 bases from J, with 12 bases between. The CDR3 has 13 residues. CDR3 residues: CASSRQGTTEAFF. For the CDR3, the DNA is TGTGCCAGCAGCCGACAAGGAACAACTGAAGCTTTCTTT.

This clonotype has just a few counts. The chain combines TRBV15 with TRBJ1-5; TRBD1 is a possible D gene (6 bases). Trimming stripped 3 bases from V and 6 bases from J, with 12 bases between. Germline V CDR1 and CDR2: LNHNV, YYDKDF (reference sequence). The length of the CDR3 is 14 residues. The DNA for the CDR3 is TGTGCCACCAGCAGCGAGAACAGGGTTCAGCCCCAGCATTTT. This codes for CATSSENRVQPQHF.

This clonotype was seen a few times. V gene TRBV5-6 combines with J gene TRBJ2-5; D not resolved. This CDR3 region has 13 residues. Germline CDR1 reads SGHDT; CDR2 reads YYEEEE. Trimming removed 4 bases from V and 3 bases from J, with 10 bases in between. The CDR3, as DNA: TGTGCCAGCAGCCTGACTGTAAAAGAGACCCAGTACTTC. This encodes CASSLTVKETQYF.

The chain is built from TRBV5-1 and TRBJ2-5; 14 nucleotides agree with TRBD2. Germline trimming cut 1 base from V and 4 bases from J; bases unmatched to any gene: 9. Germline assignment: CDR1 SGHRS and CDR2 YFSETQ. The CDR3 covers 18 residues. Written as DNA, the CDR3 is TGCGCCAGCAGCTTGTTACCAGCCGGGACTAGCGGGGGAGAGACCCAGTACTTC. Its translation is CASSLLPAGTSGGETQYF.

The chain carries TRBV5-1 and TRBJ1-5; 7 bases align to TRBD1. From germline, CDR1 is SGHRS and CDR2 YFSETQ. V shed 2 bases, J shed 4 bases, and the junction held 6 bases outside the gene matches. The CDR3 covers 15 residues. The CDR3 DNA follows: TGCGCCAGCAGCTTAGAGGGACAGCATAATCAGCCCCAGCATTTT. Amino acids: CASSLEGQHNQPQHF.

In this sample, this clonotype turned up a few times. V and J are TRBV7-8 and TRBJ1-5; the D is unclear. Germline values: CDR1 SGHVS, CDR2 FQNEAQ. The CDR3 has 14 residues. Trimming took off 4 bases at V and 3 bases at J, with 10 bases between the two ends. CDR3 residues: CASSSARNNQPQHF. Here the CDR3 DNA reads TGTGCCAGCAGCTCCGCCCGAAACAATCAGCCCCAGCATTTT.

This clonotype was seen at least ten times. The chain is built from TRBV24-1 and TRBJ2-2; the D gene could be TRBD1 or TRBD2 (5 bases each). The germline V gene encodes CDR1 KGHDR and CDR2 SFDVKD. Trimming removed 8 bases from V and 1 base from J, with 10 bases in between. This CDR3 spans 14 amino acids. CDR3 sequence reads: CATTGDLNTGELFF. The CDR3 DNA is TGTGCCACCACCGGGGACCTGAACACCGGGGAGCTGTTTTTT.

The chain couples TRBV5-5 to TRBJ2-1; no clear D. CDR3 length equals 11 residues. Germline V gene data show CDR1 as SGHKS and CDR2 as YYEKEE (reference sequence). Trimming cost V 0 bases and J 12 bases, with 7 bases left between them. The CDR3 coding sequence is TGTGCCAGCAGCTTGGTAGGTGGGCAGTTCTTC. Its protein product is CASSLVGGQFF.

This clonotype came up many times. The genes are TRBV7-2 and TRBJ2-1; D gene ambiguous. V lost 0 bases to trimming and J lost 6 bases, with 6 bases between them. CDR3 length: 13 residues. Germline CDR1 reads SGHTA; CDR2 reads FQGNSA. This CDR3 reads CASSLALGNEQFF. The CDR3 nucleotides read TGTGCCAGCAGCTTAGCTCTTGGCAATGAGCAGTTCTTC.

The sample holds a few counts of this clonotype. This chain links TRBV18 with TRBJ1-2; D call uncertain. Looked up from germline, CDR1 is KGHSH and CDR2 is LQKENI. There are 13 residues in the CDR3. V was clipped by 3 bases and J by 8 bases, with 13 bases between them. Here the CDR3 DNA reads TGTGCCAGCTCACCGATGGAGCTTCGGGGCTACACCTTC. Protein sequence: CASSPMELRGYTF.

The DNA of the CDR3 is TGTGCCAGCAGCATGCCCCCCAGGGGAAAAAACATTCAGTACTTC. This sequence encodes CASSMPPRGKNIQYF. V gene TRBV7-8 combines with J gene TRBJ2-4, with D maybe TRBD1 (6 bases). The CDR3 runs 15 residues. V was shortened by 5 bases and J by 4 bases, with 15 bases between the two germline ends. The V gene's germline CDR1 is SGHVS and CDR2 FQNEAQ.

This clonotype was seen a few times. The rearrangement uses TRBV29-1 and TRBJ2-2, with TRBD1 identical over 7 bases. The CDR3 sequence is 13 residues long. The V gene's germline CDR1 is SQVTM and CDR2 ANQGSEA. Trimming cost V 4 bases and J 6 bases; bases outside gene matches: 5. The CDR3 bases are TGCAGCGTTGCGAACAGGGGACCCGGGGAGCTGTTTTTT. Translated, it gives CSVANRGPGELFF.

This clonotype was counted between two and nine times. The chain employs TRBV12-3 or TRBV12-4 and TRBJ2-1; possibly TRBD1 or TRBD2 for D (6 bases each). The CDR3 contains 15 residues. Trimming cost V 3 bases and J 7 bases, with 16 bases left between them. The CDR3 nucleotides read TGTGCCAGCAGTTTTGTCGGGGGCGTGTTGAATGAGCAGTTCTTC. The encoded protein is CASSFVGGVLNEQFF.

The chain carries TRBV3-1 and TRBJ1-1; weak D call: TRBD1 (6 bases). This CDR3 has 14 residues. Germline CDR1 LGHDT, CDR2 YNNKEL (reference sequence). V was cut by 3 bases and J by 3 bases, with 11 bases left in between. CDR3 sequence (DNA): TGTGCCAGCAGCCAGGGAGGGGGAGACACTGAAGCTTTCTTT. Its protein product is CASSQGGGDTEAFF.